This T cell receptor beta chain was captured in a study of PD-L1 blockade in urothelial cancer. For the study at large: Investigators checked blood 3 weeks (second dose) and 6 weeks after treatment start. Study-wide results and limits: Having blood TCR clonality under the median before treatment predicted better survival.

The CDR3 extends over 18 amino acids. This clone was counted a few times. Its target is unknown. Generated by immunoSEQ multiplex PCR, the TCRdb table keeps only in-frame clones and is missing some. The sample has roughly 40,000 clones; approximately 77% are singletons. This receptor was obtained from a man between 65 and 79 years old with urothelial cancer. Here the sequenced sample was PBMCs, taken around atezolizumab (anti-PD-L1) treatment. The V and J genes are TRBV12-2 and TRBJ1-1; the tabulated D call, TRBD1, remains unverified against the DNA. TRBV12-2 is reported as a pseudogene. The CDR3 region has the DNA TGTGCAAGTCGCTTACGGACAGGGCTTATGGCGACCAACACTGAAGCTTTCTTT. Its translation is CASRLRTGLMATNTEAFF.